The next 7 T cell receptor beta chains were all read from a single sample in a study of T cells after yellow fever vaccination. TCRdb used MiXCR to reprocess the 5' RACE reads, holding one entry per CDR3 protein. The data contain 300,000 to 450,000 distinct CDR3 sequences, about 7.8% of them seen just once; the ten biggest clones take up about 16%. This material consisted of PBMCs, taken roughly seven weeks after the first yellow fever vaccination. These receptors were obtained from a man aged 18-30 years who received the YFV17D yellow fever vaccine.

This clonotype came up many times. The V gene is TRBV29-1, the J gene TRBJ2-7, with 8 bases fitting TRBD1. The V gene end was trimmed by 7 bases and the J gene end by 4 bases; junction bases not matched to a gene: 3. The CDR3 length is 11 residues. Germline-derived CDR1 and CDR2 are SQVTM and ANQGSEA. The CDR3 reads CSGTGGYEQYF. CDR3 sequence (DNA): TGCAGCGGAACAGGGGGGTACGAGCAGTACTTC.

The gene calls are TRBV20-1 and TRBJ2-7, with D maybe TRBD1 (5 bases). CDR1 and CDR2 from the germline V gene are DFQATT and SNEGSKA (reference sequence). V lost 5 bases to trimming and J lost 3 bases, with 8 bases between them. The CDR3 consists of 11 residues. In DNA, the CDR3 is TGCAGTGCTGGGGCGCACTACGAGCAGTACGTC. This gives the protein CSAGAHYEQYV.

V gene TRBV5-1 combines with J gene TRBJ1-3; maybe TRBD1 (5 bases). Trimming took 1 base from V and 0 from J, leaving 11 bases between them. The CDR3 length is 16 residues. Germline CDR1 SGHRS, CDR2 YFSETQ. The CDR3: CASSLNLGGSGNTIYF. The CDR3 coding sequence is TGCGCCAGCAGCTTGAACTTGGGGGGCTCTGGAAACACCATATATTTT.

J is TRBJ1-4 and V is TRBV18; D unclear. CDR1 and CDR2 (germline): KGHSH, LQKENI. The CDR3 has 16 residues. V lost 1 base and J 4 bases, leaving 13 bases between the germline ends. CDR3 region: CASSPLSLIYNEKLFF. In DNA form, the CDR3 reads TGTGCCAGCTCACCACTCTCGCTGATATATAATGAAAAACTGTTTTTT. Full variable domain (outside the CDR3, taken from reference TRBV18 and TRBJ1-4): NAGVMQNPRHLVRRRGQEARLRCSPMKGHSHVYWYRQLPEEGLKFMVYLQKENIIDESGMPKERFSAEFPKEGPSILRIQQVVRGDSAAYFCASSPLSLIYNEKLFFGSGTQLSVL.

This clonotype was counted a few times. V usage is TRBV5-4 and J usage is TRBJ2-3; 9 nucleotides match TRBD2. Germline loops: CDR1 SGHNT, CDR2 YYREEE (reference sequence). The CDR3 length is 16 residues. Losses at the gene ends were 4 bases for V and 4 bases for J; bases not matched to a gene: 10. CDR3 sequence reads: CASSGGTSRLADTQYF. The CDR3, as DNA: TGTGCCAGCAGCGGCGGGACTAGCCGGCTGGCAGATACGCAGTATTTT.

This clonotype was found many times. The genes are TRBV7-8 and TRBJ2-7; TRBD2 aligns across 8 bases. V trimming: 6 bases; J trimming: 0 bases; junction bases outside the gene matches: 7. There are 15 residues in the CDR3. The germline V gene has CDR1 SGHVS and CDR2 FQNEAQ. The CDR3 is CASSLRGGPSYEQYF. The CDR3 DNA sequence: TGTGCCAGCAGTTTACGGGGGGGGCCCTCCTACGAGCAGTACTTC.

The chain has TRBV11-2 and TRBJ2-3; D is ambiguous. This CDR3 is 17 amino acids long. CDR1 and CDR2 (germline): SGHAT, FQNNGV. The germline V and J ends were trimmed by 2 bases and 6 bases, with 21 bases remaining between them. CDR3 protein: CASSLLPWQAPDDTQYF. CDR3 nucleotide sequence: TGTGCCAGCAGCTTATTGCCGTGGCAGGCTCCGGATGATACGCAGTATTTT. Supplemented by reference TRBV11-2 and TRBJ2-3, the full variable domain reads EAGVAQSPRYKIIEKRQSVAFWCNPISGHATLYWYQQILGQGPKLLIQFQNNGVVDDSQLPKDRFSAERLKGVDSTLKIQPAKLEDSAVYLCASSLLPWQAPDDTQYFGPGTRLTVL.